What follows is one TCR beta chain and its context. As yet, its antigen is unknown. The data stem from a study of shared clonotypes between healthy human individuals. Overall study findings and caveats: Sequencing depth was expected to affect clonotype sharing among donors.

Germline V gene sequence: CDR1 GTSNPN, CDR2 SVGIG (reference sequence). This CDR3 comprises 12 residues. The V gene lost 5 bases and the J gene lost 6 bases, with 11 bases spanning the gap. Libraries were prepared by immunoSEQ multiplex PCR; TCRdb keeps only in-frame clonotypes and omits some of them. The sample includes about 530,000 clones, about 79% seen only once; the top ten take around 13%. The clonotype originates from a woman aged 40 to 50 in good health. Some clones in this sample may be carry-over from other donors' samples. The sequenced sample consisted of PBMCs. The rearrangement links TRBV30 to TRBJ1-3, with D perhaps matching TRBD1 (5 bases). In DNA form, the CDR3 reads TGTGCCTGGTCGGGACTTTCAAACACCATATATTTT. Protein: CAWSGLSNTIYF. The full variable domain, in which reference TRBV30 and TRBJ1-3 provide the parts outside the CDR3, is SQTIHQWPATLVQPVGSPLSLECTVEGTSNPNLYWYRQAAGRGLQLLFYSVGIGQISSEVPQNLSASRPQDRQFILSSKKLLLSDSGFYLCAWSGLSNTIYFGEGSWLTVV.